The sequence of this TCR beta chain was determined in a study of blood T cell repertoires in COVID-19. Study-wide background: COVID-19 samples collected from the United States, Italy and Spain covered acute and convalescent phases. From T cells, B-cell-depleted T cells, or PBMCs came the material, which was cDNA or gDNA.

Under the authors' procedure: Reference gene primer amplification gave nucleated cell count estimates. The table came from immunoSEQ multiplex PCR; TCRdb's copy has only in-frame clones and leaves some out. V and J calls and clone size are those listed in that table; D and trimming were worked out from the DNA. Altogether 120,000 to 150,000 clones are present, approximately 83% being singletons, with the ten largest covering roughly 8%. V lost 6 bases and J 7 bases, leaving 18 bases between the germline ends. The CDR3 consists of 14 residues. Germline assignment: CDR1 SNHLY and CDR2 FYNNEI. The sequenced sample consisted of peripheral blood. The chain combines TRBV2 with TRBJ1-1; D is possibly TRBD1 (5 bases). The receptor comes from a human donor in a cohort sampled during active COVID-19. CDR3 in DNA: TGTGCCAGCAGCCGCCCGGCAGGGCGAGGTGAAGCTTTCTTT. This sequence encodes CASSRPAGRGEAFF.